This T cell receptor (beta chain) came from a study of T-cell memory formation after mild COVID-19. Findings of the study overall: Pre-infection memory carried some responding clones, suggesting that cross-reactive memory joined.

One entry per CDR3 protein results from TCRdb running MiXCR on the 5' RACE reads. Of around 450,000 distinct CDR3 sequences in the sample, roughly a quarter were seen once. Regarding this clonotype: The target antigen is unknown.

The sequence derives from an adult woman who had mild COVID-19 (a few samples of this study predate the infection). Cell type and time point are not known. The sequenced sample consisted of PBMCs or a T cell subset sorted from them (not recorded which).

The CDR3 DNA reads as TGCAGTGCTACCCGGGAGGGCCCTGATGAGCAGTTCTTC. As protein: CSATREGPDEQFF. The V call is TRBV20-1, the J call TRBJ2-1; 8 nucleotides line up with TRBD2. In germline, CDR1 is DFQATT, CDR2 SNEGSKA (reference sequence). The CDR3 loop spans 13 amino acids. With 4 bases clipped from V and 8 bases from J, the junction kept 7 bases outside the gene matches.